The rows below give T cell receptor beta chains drawn from one sample of a study of T cells in Graves' hyperthyroidism and ophthalmopathy. TCRdb processed the multiplex PCR reads anew with MiXCR; each CDR3 protein has one entry. The table lists about 260,000 distinct CDR3 sequences, around 15% of them singletons. The sample comprised blood. These receptors were obtained from a young woman with Graves' ophthalmopathy. Each CDR3 is given with its conserved first and last residue. Fields, in order: J gene, clone size, D gene, V gene, CDR3 DNA, CDR3 protein. The D gene is left open where the match is weak. Clone size appears in some rows only: once, few, many, or a class for an expanded clone.

J gene: TRBJ1-1
clone size: many
D gene: NA
V gene: TRBV4-1
CDR3 DNA: TGCGCCAGCAGCCAAGATCGTCGCCTAATTGCTTTCTTT
CDR3 protein: CASSQDRRLIAFF

J gene: TRBJ2-1
clone size: many
D gene: NA
V gene: TRBV5-8
CDR3 DNA: TGTGCCAGCAGCCTTATTCGACAGACTACCTACAATGAGCAGTTCTTC
CDR3 protein: CASSLIRQTTYNEQFF

J gene: TRBJ2-5
clone size: many
D gene: TRBD2
V gene: TRBV20-1
CDR3 DNA: TGCAGTGCTAGCGGGGGGGGGAGAGAGACCCAGTACTTC
CDR3 protein: CSASGGGRETQYF

J gene: TRBJ2-7
clone size: many
D gene: TRBD2
V gene: TRBV28
CDR3 DNA: TGTGCCAGCAGTTTAGGCGGGAGCCTCACCTACGAGCAGTACTTC
CDR3 protein: CASSLGGSLTYEQYF

J gene: TRBJ2-3
clone size: many
D gene: TRBD2
V gene: TRBV5-1
CDR3 DNA: TGCGCCAGCAGGTACCTTGGACTAGCGGGCGCAGATACGCAGTATTTT
CDR3 protein: CASRYLGLAGADTQYF

J gene: TRBJ1-1
clone size: NA
D gene: NA
V gene: TRBV6-1
CDR3 DNA: TGTGCCAGCAGACCGGGACACATGAACACTGAAGCTTTCTTT
CDR3 protein: CASRPGHMNTEAFF

J gene: TRBJ1-1
clone size: many
D gene: NA
V gene: TRBV4-1
CDR3 DNA: TGCGCCAGCAGCCAGAGACAGGTAGCCACTGAAGCTTTCTTT
CDR3 protein: CASSQRQVATEAFF

J gene: TRBJ2-2
clone size: many
D gene: TRBD2
V gene: TRBV5-8
CDR3 DNA: TGTGCCAGCAGCGACGGACTAGCGGGAGCGAACACCGGGGAGCTGTTTTTT
CDR3 protein: CASSDGLAGANTGELFF

J gene: TRBJ1-5
clone size: many
D gene: NA
V gene: TRBV6-1
CDR3 DNA: TGTGCCAGCAGTTGGATTCTTCAGGGATATAGCAATCAGCCCCAGCATTTT
CDR3 protein: CASSWILQGYSNQPQHF

J gene: TRBJ2-1
clone size: many
D gene: TRBD1
V gene: TRBV24-1
CDR3 DNA: TGTGCCACCAGTGTCAGGGGGCTTGGTGAGCAGTTCTTC
CDR3 protein: CATSVRGLGEQFF

J gene: TRBJ2-3
clone size: many
D gene: NA
V gene: TRBV4-3
CDR3 DNA: TGCGCCAGCAGCCAAGGGACCGAGACAGATACGCAGTATTTT
CDR3 protein: CASSQGTETDTQYF

J gene: TRBJ1-1
clone size: many
D gene: NA
V gene: TRBV11-2
CDR3 DNA: TGTGCCAGCACCTGGGCGGGAAACACTGAAGCTTTCTTT
CDR3 protein: CASTWAGNTEAFF

J gene: TRBJ2-7
clone size: many
D gene: TRBD1
V gene: TRBV10-3
CDR3 DNA: TGTGCCATCAGTGAGTACCGGGACAGGGTCTACGAGCAGTACTTC
CDR3 protein: CAISEYRDRVYEQYF

J gene: TRBJ1-2
clone size: NA
D gene: TRBD1
V gene: TRBV10-3
CDR3 DNA: TGTGCCACCAGGGAGCTACAGGGGACCTATGGCTACACCTTC
CDR3 protein: CATRELQGTYGYTF

J gene: TRBJ2-1
clone size: many
D gene: NA
V gene: TRBV6-1
CDR3 DNA: TGTGCCGGATTACAGGGATTCCCCTACAATGAGCAGTTCTTC
CDR3 protein: CAGLQGFPYNEQFF

J gene: TRBJ2-1
clone size: many
D gene: NA
V gene: TRBV29-1
CDR3 DNA: TGCAGCGTTGAAGAACGGAAGACAGGCAATGAGCAGTTCTTC
CDR3 protein: CSVEERKTGNEQFF

J gene: TRBJ2-5
clone size: many
D gene: TRBD1
V gene: TRBV28
CDR3 DNA: TGTGCCAGGCTCTACCGGGACAGGGAGAAAGAGACCCAGTACTTC
CDR3 protein: CARLYRDREKETQYF

J gene: TRBJ1-1
clone size: NA
D gene: TRBD1
V gene: TRBV20-1
CDR3 DNA: TGCAGTGCCACCTCCTCGACAGGGGGCGCGAGGGATAAAGCTTTCTTT
CDR3 protein: CSATSSTGGARDKAFF

J gene: TRBJ1-2
clone size: many
D gene: NA
V gene: TRBV5-8
CDR3 DNA: TGTGCCAGCAGCACGTCACAGAACTATGGCTACACCTTC
CDR3 protein: CASSTSQNYGYTF

J gene: TRBJ1-2
clone size: many
D gene: TRBD1
V gene: TRBV11-2
CDR3 DNA: TGTGCCAGCAGCTCCCGGGACAGGGACTATGGCTACACCTTC
CDR3 protein: CASSSRDRDYGYTF

J gene: TRBJ2-1
clone size: NA
D gene: TRBD2
V gene: TRBV20-1
CDR3 DNA: TGCAGTGCTATAATTCTAGCGGGGAGCTACAATGAGCAGTTCTTC
CDR3 protein: CSAIILAGSYNEQFF

J gene: TRBJ1-5
clone size: many
D gene: TRBD1
V gene: TRBV7-2
CDR3 DNA: TGTGCCAGCAGCTTAGTGGGACAGGGTGGTCAGCCCCAGCATTTT
CDR3 protein: CASSLVGQGGQPQHF